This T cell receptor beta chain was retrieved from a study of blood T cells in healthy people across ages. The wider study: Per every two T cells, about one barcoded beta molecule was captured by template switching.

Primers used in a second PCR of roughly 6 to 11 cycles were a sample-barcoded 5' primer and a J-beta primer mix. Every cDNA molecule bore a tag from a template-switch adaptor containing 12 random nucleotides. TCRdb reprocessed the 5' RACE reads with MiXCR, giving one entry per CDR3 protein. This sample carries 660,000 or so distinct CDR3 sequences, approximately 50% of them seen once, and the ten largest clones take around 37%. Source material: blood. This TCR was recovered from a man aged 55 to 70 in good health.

CDR3 in DNA: TGTGCCAGCAGCTTAGATCCGGGACAGGGGACCTACGAGCAGTACTTC. This gives the protein CASSLDPGQGTYEQYF. The V call is TRBV7-7, the J call TRBJ2-7; 10 bases fit TRBD1. Germline V gives CDR1 SSHAT, CDR2 FNYEAQ (reference sequence). J was trimmed by 2 bases and V by 1 base; bases with no gene match: 5. CDR3 length equals 16 residues.